This TCR beta chain emerged from a study of T-cell memory formation after mild COVID-19. Employing constant-segment primers, 5'RACE generated TCR alpha and TCR beta cDNA libraries bearing sample barcodes and UMIs. TCRdb re-called the 5' RACE reads with MiXCR, one entry per CDR3 protein. The sample includes approximately 250,000 distinct CDR3 sequences, under 20% of them seen just once. This clonotype was picked up one time. This receptor was taken from a man aged 18 to 35 who had mild COVID-19 (a few samples of this study predate the infection). Cell type and time point are not known. The sequencing input was PBMCs or a T cell subset sorted from them (not recorded which).

CDR3 sequence: CASRDSPYSNQPQHF. The DNA of the CDR3 is TGTGCCAGTCGGGACAGCCCGTATAGCAATCAGCCCCAGCATTTT. V is TRBV6-5 and J is TRBJ1-5; 7 nucleotides align to TRBD1. Germline lookup yields CDR1 MNHEY and CDR2 SVGAGI. The CDR3 extends over 15 amino acids. Germline trimming cut 9 bases from V and 0 bases from J; bases unmatched to any gene: 8.